The 13 T cell receptor beta chains below come from one sample, sequenced in a study of vaccination and CD4 T cells after COVID-19. These TCRs are of unknown antigen specificity. With the Oncomine TCR Beta short-read assay, DNA from cultured CD4+ T cells was sequenced. TCRdb processed the PCR reads anew with MiXCR; each CDR3 protein has one entry. This sample yields several thousand distinct CDR3 sequences, of which 41% are seen a single time; about 26% belongs to the top ten. The treatment was: roughly ten-day PBMC culture with coronavirus spike peptide pools or control peptides (ViraFEST assay). The unexposed donor gave CD4+ T cells before the COVID-19 pandemic (2011-2018). The sequenced sample consisted of CD4+ T cells from blood, cultured in vitro. The receptors come from a human donor in good health.

This chain connects TRBV2 to TRBJ2-1; TRBD2 agrees at 9 bases. CDR1 and CDR2 (germline): SNHLY, FYNNEI. The CDR3 has 16 residues. The junction had 16 bases not matched to a gene; V was cut back by 11 bases and J by 5 bases. This CDR3 is CASTPLAGQYNNEQFF. The CDR3 nucleotides read TGTGCCTCTACCCCCCTAGCGGGACAATATAACAATGAGCAGTTCTTC.

The table lists this clonotype with a few counts. A junction boundary mismatches the germline segment, possibly from a read error. The J gene is TRBJ2-7, the V gene TRBV27; D unresolved. CDR3 length: 14 residues. Germline loops: CDR1 MNHEY, CDR2 SMNVEV (reference sequence). CDR3 region: CASSSLDMSSEQYF. The CDR3 DNA follows: TGTGCCAGCAGTTCTCTCGACATGTCCTCCGAGCAGTACTTC.

This clonotype was seen a few times. The J gene is TRBJ1-3, the V gene TRBV7-9, with 8 bases aligning to TRBD1. Per germline, CDR1 SEHNR and CDR2 FQNEAQ (reference sequence). This CDR3 has 13 amino acids. Trimming removed 6 bases from V and 2 bases from J; junction bases left unmatched: 0. In DNA form, the CDR3 reads TGTGCCAGCAGGACAGGGGCTGGAAACACCATATATTTT. Translated, it gives CASRTGAGNTIYF.

This clonotype occurred a few times. The chain carries TRBV7-2 and TRBJ1-4, with unresolved D. Germline V gives CDR1 SGHTA, CDR2 FQGNSA. The ends were cut back, 5 bases at V and 6 bases at J, with 13 bases in the middle. CDR3 size: 14 residues. The DNA of the CDR3 is TGTGCCAGCAGCGTGGACGGTTCGCATGAAAAACTGTTTTTT. Its protein is CASSVDGSHEKLFF.

The rearrangement joins TRBV7-2 to TRBJ1-1; a possible D gene is TRBD1 (5 bases). The ends were cut back, 1 base at V and 4 bases at J, with 10 bases in the middle. There are 14 residues in the CDR3. Germline-derived CDR1 and CDR2 are SGHTA and FQGNSA. The CDR3: CASSLVSGTTEAFF. The CDR3 DNA is TGTGCCAGCAGCTTAGTATCAGGGACCACTGAAGCTTTCTTT.

The chain uses TRBV7-9 and TRBJ1-2; D perhaps matches TRBD1 (6 bases). CDR3 length equals 13 residues. Deletions cut 0 bases from V and 12 bases from J, with 14 bases between. CDR1 and CDR2 (germline): SEHNR, FQNEAQ (reference sequence). The CDR3 nucleotides read TGTGCCAGCAGCTTAGCACAGGGACGTACCCACACCTTC. It yields the protein CASSLAQGRTHTF.

The V and J genes are TRBV6-2 or TRBV6-3 and TRBJ2-5, with D maybe TRBD1 (6 bases). Trimming pared 5 bases from V and 5 bases from J, leaving 15 bases between. The CDR3 length is 14 residues. The germline V gene has CDR1 MNHEY and CDR2 SVGEGT. CDR3 amino acids: CASSKSGVRETQYF. CDR3 DNA: TGTGCCAGCAGTAAATCAGGGGTTCGGGAGACCCAGTACTTC.

V usage is TRBV29-1 and J usage is TRBJ1-5; D is unclear. Trimming stripped 6 bases from V and 2 bases from J, with 14 bases between. In germline, CDR1 is SQVTM, CDR2 ANQGSEA. The CDR3 runs 14 residues. This CDR3 reads CSVTAGNGNQPQHF. In nucleotides, the CDR3 is TGCAGCGTGACGGCCGGAAATGGCAATCAGCCCCAGCATTTT.

This clonotype was detected only a few times. This chain connects TRBV2 to TRBJ2-7; D not resolved. The germline CDR1 and CDR2 sequences are SNHLY and FYNNEI. The CDR3 runs to 15 residues. Trimming stripped 3 bases from V and 2 bases from J, with 14 bases between. CDR3 nucleotide sequence: TGTGCCAGCAGTGATCAGTTTTCGGCAACCTACGAGCAGTACTTC. Its protein is CASSDQFSATYEQYF.

V and J are TRBV24-1 and TRBJ1-1; D is uncertain. The CDR3 has 15 amino acids. V was pared by 0 bases and J by 3 bases, with 10 bases between. Germline V gives CDR1 KGHDR, CDR2 SFDVKD. CDR3 DNA sequence: TGTGCCACCAGTGATTTGCTAATGGGATACACTGAAGCTTTCTTT. This gives the protein CATSDLLMGYTEAFF.

This clonotype is classed as large. CDR3 coding DNA: TGTGCCACCAGCAGAGCCTCAGTCCGCACTGAAGCTTTCTTT. Its translation is CATSRASVRTEAFF. The rearrangement uses TRBV15 and TRBJ1-1; D remains unclear. The CDR3 has 14 amino acids. V was clipped by 1 base and J by 4 bases, with 10 bases between them. Germline V gene data show CDR1 as LNHNV and CDR2 as YYDKDF (reference sequence). The full variable domain, rest sourced from reference TRBV15 and TRBJ1-1, is DAMVIQNPRYQVTQFGKPVTLSCSQTLNHNVMYWYQQKSSQAPKLLFHYYDKDFNNEADTPDNFQSRRPNTSFCFLDIRSPGLGDTAMYLCATSRASVRTEAFFGQGTRLTVV.

The chain combines TRBV4-3 with TRBJ1-6, with TRBD1 matching 9 bases. J was trimmed by 13 bases and V by 0 bases; bases with no gene match: 13. The CDR3 spans 17 residues. CDR1 and CDR2 (germline): LGHNA, YSLEER. The CDR3 reads CASSQDAPGQGPSPLHF. The CDR3 nucleotides read TGCGCCAGCAGCCAAGATGCTCCGGGACAGGGACCTTCGCCCCTCCACTTT.

This clonotype came up a few times. V usage is TRBV6-1 and J usage is TRBJ1-6; 10 positions match TRBD1. The germline V gene encodes CDR1 MNHNS and CDR2 SASEGT. This CDR3 is 14 amino acids long. J lost 7 bases, V lost 7 bases, and 4 bases had no gene match. The chain's CDR3 is CASNPGQGNSPLHF. CDR3 sequence (DNA): TGTGCCAGCAATCCGGGACAGGGGAATTCACCCCTCCACTTT.